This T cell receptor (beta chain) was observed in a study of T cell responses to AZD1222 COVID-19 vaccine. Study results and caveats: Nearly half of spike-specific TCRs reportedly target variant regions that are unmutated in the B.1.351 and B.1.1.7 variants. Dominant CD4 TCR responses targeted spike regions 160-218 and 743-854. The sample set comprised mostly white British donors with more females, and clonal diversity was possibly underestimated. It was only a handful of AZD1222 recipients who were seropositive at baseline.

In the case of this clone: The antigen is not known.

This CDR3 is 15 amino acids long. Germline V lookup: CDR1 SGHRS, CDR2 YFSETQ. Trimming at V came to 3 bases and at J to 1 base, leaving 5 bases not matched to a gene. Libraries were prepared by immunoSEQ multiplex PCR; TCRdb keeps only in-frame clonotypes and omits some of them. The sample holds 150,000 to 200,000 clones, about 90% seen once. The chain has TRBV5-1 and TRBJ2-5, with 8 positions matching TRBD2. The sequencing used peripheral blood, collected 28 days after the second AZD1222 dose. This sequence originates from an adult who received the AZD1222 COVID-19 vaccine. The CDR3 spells CASSSFLAGQETQYF. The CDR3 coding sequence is TGCGCCAGCAGCTCCTTCCTAGCGGGCCAAGAGACCCAGTACTTC. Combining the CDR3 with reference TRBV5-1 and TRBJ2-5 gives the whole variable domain KAGVTQTPRYLIKTRGQQVTLSCSPISGHRSVSWYQQTPGQGLQFLFEYFSETQRNKGNFPGRFSGRQFSNSRSEMNVSTLELGDSALYLCASSSFLAGQETQYFGPGTRLLVL.